A selection of T cell receptor beta chains follows, all from one sample in a study of T cell repertoires in cytomegalovirus infection. One entry per CDR3 protein results from TCRdb running MiXCR on the reads. The sample lists 400,000 or so distinct CDR3 sequences; 31% were seen once. Material for sequencing was PBMCs. These receptor sequences come from a human donor in good health (CMV status not recorded). Some clones in this sample may be carry-over from other donors' samples. CDR3s include the opening cysteine and the closing phenylalanine or tryptophan. The order of the fields is clone size, D gene, J gene, V gene, CDR3 DNA, CDR3 protein. D genes are given only for firm matches. Only some rows state a clone size, as once, few, many or a class for expanded clones.

.	.	TRBJ2-2	TRBV24-1	TGTGCCACCGAGCTGGGCGGCCCCACCGGGGAGCTGTTTTTT	CATELGGPTGELFF
many	.	TRBJ2-5	TRBV7-6	TGTGCCAGCAGCTTACACAACAGGGTCGGAGAGACCCAGTACTTC	CASSLHNRVGETQYF
.	.	TRBJ1-6	TRBV10-3	TGTGCCATCAGTGAGTCTGGAGACATTCCCTACTTT	CAISESGDIPYF
.	.	TRBJ2-6	TRBV5-4	TGTGCCAGCAGCTTGGTTGGTGGGGCCAACGTCCTGACTTTC	CASSLVGGANVLTF
few	TRBD1	TRBJ2-5	TRBV27	TGTGCCAGCAGCGAGAGTCCCCGTTCGACAGGGGGAGAGACCCAGTACTTC	CASSESPRSTGGETQYF
.	.	TRBJ1-5	TRBV18	TGTGCCAGCTCACCGAAAGGGCCCGGGACATCCTACAATCAGCCCCAGCATTTT	CASSPKGPGTSYNQPQHF
many	TRBD2	TRBJ2-2	TRBV7-2	TGTGCCAGCATCCTCCCTGGGGGGGGAATCACCGGGGAGCTGTTTTTT	CASILPGGGITGELFF
many	.	TRBJ1-1	TRBV15	TGTGCCACCAGCAGAGGTAGTAACACTGAAGCTTTCTTT	CATSRGSNTEAFF
.	TRBD1	TRBJ2-3	TRBV12-3/TRBV12-4	TGTGCCAGCACCCGAGGGGACAGTAGCACAGATACGCAGTATTTT	CASTRGDSSTDTQYF
.	.	TRBJ2-7	TRBV2	TGTGCCAGCACTCCTGGAGAGGTGGGCGATATCCACGAGCAGTACTTC	CASTPGEVGDIHEQYF
few	TRBD1	TRBJ1-1	TRBV6-6	TGTGCCAGCACGTCCAACCCGGGACAGGGGATGCTGCAGGTCACTGAAGCTTTCTTT	CASTSNPGQGMLQVTEAFF
few	TRBD2	TRBJ2-7	TRBV20-1	TGCAGTGCTAGAGACCCGGGACTAGCGGGGGCAAACTACGAGCAGTACTTC	CSARDPGLAGANYEQYF
.	TRBD1	TRBJ2-1	TRBV9	TGTGCCAGCAGCGACAGGGGGAACAATGAGCCGTTCTTC	CASSDRGNNEPFF
.	TRBD1	TRBJ1-1	TRBV6-5	TGTGCCAGCAGTACGGGACAGCACAACACTGAAGCTTTCTTT	CASSTGQHNTEAFF
.	TRBD1	TRBJ2-1	TRBV29-1	TGCAGCGCACGAGACAGGGCGAATGAGCAGTTCTTC	CSARDRANEQFF
many	TRBD2	TRBJ2-2	TRBV7-7	TGTGCCAGCAGCCCAGAGGGAGGGGTGAACACCGGGGAGCTGTTTTTT	CASSPEGGVNTGELFF
many	.	TRBJ2-1	TRBV12-3/TRBV12-4	TGTGCCAGCAGTCCACCGAGCAGGGGATCGTACAATGAGCAGTTCTTC	CASSPPSRGSYNEQFF
.	.	TRBJ1-2	TRBV19	TGTGCCAGTAGTACCGAACAGGGCTACTATGGCTACACCTTC	CASSTEQGYYGYTF
few	.	TRBJ1-4	TRBV19	TGTGCCAGTAGTGACGACAGATTTGCAACTAATGAAAAACTGTTTTTT	CASSDDRFATNEKLFF
.	.	TRBJ1-6	TRBV2	TGTGCCAGCAGTCTCAGGCGAACCGATAATTACTATAATTCACCCCTCCACTTT	CASSLRRTDNYYNSPLHF
few	.	TRBJ1-1	TRBV6-5	TGTGCCAGCAGTTACGGCGCCAGGGGGAACACTGAAGCTTTCTTT	CASSYGARGNTEAFF
.	TRBD1	TRBJ2-1	TRBV7-6	TGTGCCAGCCGAGGACAGGGGGACTACTACAATGAGCAGTTCTTC	CASRGQGDYYNEQFF
.	TRBD2	TRBJ2-5	TRBV5-1	TGCGCCAGCAGCTTGGAGGCGCGGGGGGGCCGGGAGACCCAGTACTTC	CASSLEARGGRETQYF
.	.	TRBJ2-7	TRBV7-9	TGTGCCAGCAGCTTAGCGCCAGGGACCGGAGGGTTTAGGAGCTACGAGCAGTACTTC	CASSLAPGTGGFRSYEQYF
few	.	TRBJ1-2	TRBV15	TGTGCCACCAGCAGAGTTATCGGGGGAGGCTACACCTTC	CATSRVIGGGYTF
.	.	TRBJ1-2	TRBV14	TGTGCCAGCAGCCAGTGGGGGTATGGCTACACCTTC	CASSQWGYGYTF
.	TRBD2	TRBJ2-3	TRBV7-6	TGTGCCAGCCCCACGGGGGGGAGTCCGAACACAGATACGCAGTATTTT	CASPTGGSPNTDTQYF
.	TRBD1	TRBJ1-2	TRBV7-3	TGTGCCAGCACCCAGGGACAGGGGTCATTAGGCTACACCTTC	CASTQGQGSLGYTF
few	TRBD1	TRBJ2-7	TRBV2	TGTGCCAGCAGTAAGTGGACAGGGGGCGACGAGCAGTACTTC	CASSKWTGGDEQYF
.	.	TRBJ1-3	TRBV15	TGTGCCACCAGCTATGTGACAGCACCCTCTGGAAACACCATATATTTT	CATSYVTAPSGNTIYF
few	.	TRBJ1-2	TRBV4-1	TGCGCCAGCAGCCAAGACTGGACCAGGGAAGACTATGGCTACACCTTC	CASSQDWTREDYGYTF
.	TRBD1	TRBJ1-4	TRBV6-6	TGTGCCAGCATATCAGGGGGCGCAGAAAATGAAAAACTGTTTTTT	CASISGGAENEKLFF
few	TRBD1	TRBJ1-6	TRBV6-6	TGTGCCAGCAGTTACTCGGGACAGCCTAGTTTCTATAATTCACCCCTCCACTTT	CASSYSGQPSFYNSPLHF